Following are 25 T cell receptor beta chains from one sample sequenced in a study of T cell repertoires in cytomegalovirus infection. One entry per CDR3 protein, called by TCRdb with MiXCR from the reads. The sample has around 770,000 distinct CDR3 sequences, approximately 32% seen once; the top ten hold approximately 14%. These TCRs are of unknown antigen specificity. The input for sequencing was cultured CD8+ T cells from PBMCs, taken from culture after CMV antigen stimulation. The source is a human donor in good health (CMV status not recorded). Some clones in this sample may be carry-over from other donors' samples.

The chain uses TRBV19 and TRBJ2-1; D is possibly TRBD1 (5 bases). Trimming stripped 7 bases from V and 5 bases from J, with 15 bases between. Germline CDR1 and CDR2: LNHDA and SQIVND (reference sequence). The CDR3 length is 14 residues. CDR3 in DNA: TGTGCCAGTAATCCTCATATAGGGGACAATGAGCAGTTCTTC. Its translation is CASNPHIGDNEQFF.

This clonotype was detected a few times. The chain couples TRBV7-9 to TRBJ2-1; 10 bases align to TRBD1. Germline values: CDR1 SEHNR, CDR2 FQNEAQ (reference sequence). The CDR3 has 15 amino acids. V was pared by 5 bases and J by 8 bases, with 9 bases of the junction left unmatched. The CDR3 nucleotides read TGTGCCAGCAGCCCCCGGGACAGGGGTTTCGATGAGCAGTTCTTC. This gives the protein CASSPRDRGFDEQFF. Based on the CDR3 plus reference TRBV7-9 and TRBJ2-1, the full variable domain is DTGVSQNPRHKITKRGQNVTFRCDPISEHNRLYWYRQTLGQGPEFLTYFQNEAQLEKSRLLSDRFSAERPKGSFSTLEIQRTEQGDSAMYLCASSPRDRGFDEQFFGPGTRLTVL.

This clonotype has a handful of counts. The rearrangement links TRBV7-6 to TRBJ1-1; weak D call: TRBD1 (6 bases). The CDR3 is 15 residues long. CDR1 and CDR2 (germline): SGHVS, FNYEAQ. V was trimmed by 2 bases and J by 2 bases, leaving 12 bases between them. The CDR3 coding sequence is TGTGCCAGCAGCTTACGACAGGCAGACAACACTGAAGCTTTCTTT. Its translation is CASSLRQADNTEAFF.

V is TRBV19 and J is TRBJ1-1; maybe TRBD1 (5 bases). Germline CDR1 LNHDA, CDR2 SQIVND (reference sequence). The germline V and J ends were trimmed by 9 bases and 0 bases, with 17 bases remaining between them. This CDR3 region has 15 residues. The CDR3 loop reads CASGEAGRVNTEAFF. The CDR3 coding sequence is TGTGCCAGCGGGGAGGCAGGGCGAGTGAACACTGAAGCTTTCTTT.

V and J are TRBV9 and TRBJ1-6; TRBD1 matches 7 bases. V shed 0 bases, J shed 2 bases, and the junction held 8 bases outside the gene matches. This CDR3 is 18 amino acids long. Germline V lookup: CDR1 SGDLS, CDR2 YYNGEE. The CDR3 DNA reads TGTGCCAGCAGCGTAGCCGGGACAGCCTCCACCTATAATTCACCCCTCCACTTT. Its translation is CASSVAGTASTYNSPLHF.

This clonotype was counted ten times or more. The rearrangement uses TRBV7-2 and TRBJ1-6; possibly TRBD1 for D (5 bases). V was clipped by 0 bases and J by 13 bases, with 10 bases between them. The CDR3 length is 13 residues. Germline V lookup: CDR1 SGHTA, CDR2 FQGNSA. CDR3 residues: CASSLAIRDPLHF. CDR3 coding DNA: TGTGCCAGCAGCTTAGCGATCAGGGATCCCCTCCACTTT.

This clonotype was seen at least ten times. The chain recombines TRBV6-1 with TRBJ2-3; the D gene is possibly TRBD2 (5 bases). This CDR3 is 18 amino acids long. The ends were cut back, 2 bases at V and 1 base at J, with 19 bases in the middle. Looked up from germline, CDR1 is MNHNS and CDR2 is SASEGT. CDR3 protein: CASSESRYPSEGTDTQYF. The CDR3 bases are TGTGCCAGCAGTGAATCGAGATACCCCTCGGAGGGCACAGATACGCAGTATTTT.

Many counts were recorded for this clonotype. The J gene is TRBJ1-5, the V gene TRBV5-8; possible D gene TRBD1, 6 bases. The V end was cut by 5 bases, the J end by 1 base, with 7 bases between. Germline-derived CDR1 and CDR2 are SGHTS and YDEGEE. The CDR3 has 13 amino acids. The CDR3 DNA is TGTGCCAGCAGGGACAGCAGCAATCAGCCCCAGCATTTT. It yields the protein CASRDSSNQPQHF.

This chain links TRBV7-6 with TRBJ2-3; D call uncertain. CDR3 length: 15 residues. Germline V gene data show CDR1 as SGHVS and CDR2 as FNYEAQ. The V gene lost 0 bases and the J gene lost 0 bases, with 7 bases spanning the gap. The CDR3 loop is CASSLATASTDTQYF. The CDR3 bases are TGTGCCAGCAGCTTAGCCACGGCTAGCACAGATACGCAGTATTTT.

This clonotype came up a few times. J is TRBJ2-7 and V is TRBV7-9; D not resolved. CDR1 and CDR2 (germline): SEHNR, FQNEAQ (reference sequence). The V gene lost 5 bases and the J gene lost 2 bases, with 16 bases spanning the gap. CDR3 length: 15 amino acids. The CDR3 is CASSHASASPYEQYV. The CDR3 nucleotides are TGTGCCAGCAGCCATGCGTCGGCCAGCCCCTACGAGCAGTACGTC.

The rearrangement joins TRBV12-3 or TRBV12-4 to TRBJ2-1; D tentatively reads TRBD1 or TRBD2 (5 bases each). V lost 4 bases and J 6 bases, leaving 19 bases between the germline ends. The CDR3 spans 16 residues. In nucleotides, the CDR3 is TGTGCCAGCAGTTACGGGAAGCAGGGAATAGGCAATGAGCAGTTCTTC. It encodes CASSYGKQGIGNEQFF.

This clonotype turned up a few times. The chain uses TRBV28 and TRBJ1-2; TRBD1 matches 7 bases. The CDR3 contains 13 residues. Germline lookup yields CDR1 MDHEN and CDR2 SYDVKM. The V segment lost 6 bases and the J segment 3 bases; nucleotides outside the gene matches: 4. The CDR3 coding sequence is TGTGCCAGCAGGCAAGGGGGCGACTATGGCTACACCTTC. It translates to CASRQGGDYGYTF.

This clonotype was observed a handful of times. The chain employs TRBV7-8 and TRBJ1-1, with D hard to call. This CDR3 comprises 12 residues. Germline V gene data show CDR1 as SGHVS and CDR2 as FQNEAQ. Trimming removed 4 bases at V and 8 bases at J, with 11 bases between. The CDR3 sequence is CASSYPRAEAFF. The CDR3 DNA reads as TGTGCCAGCAGCTATCCGCGGGCAGAAGCTTTCTTT.

This clonotype appeared a few times. This chain links TRBV24-1 with TRBJ1-2; maybe TRBD1 (6 bases). The germline V gene has CDR1 KGHDR and CDR2 SFDVKD. The CDR3 spans 15 residues. V was pared by 2 bases and J by 5 bases, with 14 bases between. CDR3 sequence reads: CATSDSRQASYGYTF. As DNA, the CDR3 is TGTGCCACCAGTGATTCCAGACAGGCAAGTTATGGCTACACCTTC.

This clonotype appeared many times. The J gene is TRBJ1-4, the V gene TRBV7-6; D remains unclear. The germline V gene has CDR1 SGHVS and CDR2 FNYEAQ. Trimming took off 2 bases at V and 0 bases at J, with 16 bases between the two ends. The CDR3 sequence is 18 residues long. CDR3 bases: TGTGCCAGCAGCTTAAGAACAGAACATTATGCAACTAATGAAAAACTGTTTTTT. Amino acid sequence: CASSLRTEHYATNEKLFF.

This clonotype was counted only a few times. The rearrangement links TRBV4-1 to TRBJ1-1, with D hard to call. The CDR3 is 13 amino acids. V lost 4 bases, J lost 4 bases, and 10 bases lay in between. Germline V gene data show CDR1 as MGHRA and CDR2 as YSYEKL. The CDR3 region is CASSLTWTTEAFF. The CDR3 DNA sequence: TGCGCCAGCAGCCTCACGTGGACCACTGAAGCTTTCTTT.

With regard to this clonotype: At one end the junction does not follow the germline gene, possibly because of a read error. The V gene is TRBV20-1, the J gene TRBJ1-1; 10 bases map to TRBD1. CDR3 length equals 13 residues. CDR1 is DFQATT, CDR2 SNEGSKA, per germline (reference sequence). CDR3 nucleotide sequence: TGCGGTGCTTCCGGGACAGGGGTCACTGAAGCTTTCTTT. This codes for CGASGTGVTEAFF.

This clonotype came up a few times. The chain combines TRBV7-9 with TRBJ2-5, with D perhaps matching TRBD2 (5 bases). The CDR3 is made up of 13 amino acids. The V gene lost 7 bases and the J gene lost 7 bases, with 16 bases spanning the gap. Germline V gene sequence: CDR1 SEHNR, CDR2 FQNEAQ (reference sequence). For the CDR3, the DNA is TGTGCCAGCACCTTCGTGGGAGAAGTGACCCAGTACTTC. This translates into CASTFVGEVTQYF.

The chain is built from TRBV6-2 or TRBV6-3 and TRBJ1-1, with D perhaps matching TRBD1 (5 bases). Deletions cut 0 bases from V and 1 base from J, with 15 bases between. The germline V gene encodes CDR1 MNHEY and CDR2 SVGEGT. The CDR3 has 17 residues. CDR3 protein: CASSYSTRGSPNTEAFF. For the CDR3, the DNA is TGTGCCAGCAGTTACTCGACGAGGGGATCCCCGAACACTGAAGCTTTCTTT.

The chain has TRBV27 and TRBJ1-1; 9 bases fit TRBD1. CDR1 is MNHEY, CDR2 SMNVEV, per germline (reference sequence). This CDR3 region has 12 residues. V gave up 8 bases and J gave up 11 bases; unmatched junction bases: 9. The CDR3 DNA follows: TGTGCCAGCGCCAAAAGGGACAGGGTGGCTTTCTTT. Amino acid sequence: CASAKRDRVAFF.

This clonotype showed up many times. The rearrangement links TRBV27 to TRBJ1-2, with 7 nucleotides matching TRBD1. The ends lost 8 bases at V and 3 bases at J; junction bases unmatched: 9. This CDR3 region has 14 residues. Looked up from germline, CDR1 is MNHEY and CDR2 is SMNVEV (reference sequence). The CDR3 sequence is CASALVGTDYGYTF. In nucleotides, the CDR3 is TGTGCCAGCGCGCTTGTCGGGACAGACTATGGCTACACCTTC.

The chain is built from TRBV5-4 and TRBJ2-4; a weak D match, TRBD1 (6 bases). The length of the CDR3 is 13 residues. V was shortened by 0 bases and J by 9 bases, with 10 bases between the two germline ends. Germline CDR1 reads SGHNT; CDR2 reads YYREEE (reference sequence). The CDR3 loop reads CASSLAQGSIQYF. The CDR3 DNA follows: TGTGCCAGCAGCTTGGCACAGGGAAGCATTCAGTACTTC.

V is TRBV2 and J is TRBJ2-3; D not certain. The ends were cut back, 6 bases at V and 4 bases at J, with 11 bases in the middle. Germline lookup yields CDR1 SNHLY and CDR2 FYNNEI. The CDR3 sequence is 13 residues long. Here the CDR3 DNA reads TGTGCCAGCAGGGGTCGGCCTGCAGATACGCAGTATTTT. Its translation is CASRGRPADTQYF.

This clonotype was recorded at least ten times. The chain couples TRBV27 to TRBJ2-7, with D unclear. V lost 6 bases, J lost 0 bases, and 9 bases lay in between. The germline CDR1 and CDR2 sequences are MNHEY and SMNVEV (reference sequence). This CDR3 spans 13 amino acids. As DNA, the CDR3 is TGTGCCAGCAGCTCCGGTATCTCCTACGAGCAGTACTTC. Translation: CASSSGISYEQYF.

In this sample, this clonotype turned up many times. The chain recombines TRBV7-2 with TRBJ1-1; D is ambiguous. Per the germline V gene, CDR1 is SGHTA and CDR2 is FQGNSA. Deletions cut 0 bases from V and 2 bases from J, with 7 bases between. CDR3 length: 14 residues. The CDR3 is CASSLAAFNTEAFF. As DNA, the CDR3 is TGTGCCAGCAGCTTAGCTGCATTTAACACTGAAGCTTTCTTT.